The 30 T cell receptor beta chains below all came from one sample that was sequenced in a study of blood T cell repertoires in COVID-19. Some clones are missing from TCRdb's copy, which holds only in-frame ones; the method was immunoSEQ multiplex PCR. The table shows about 75,000 clones, with roughly 89% occurring only once. The sample comprised peripheral blood. The receptors here all came from a woman aged 45-65 years with acute or convalescent COVID-19.

This clone came up a few times. This chain uses TRBV12-3 or TRBV12-4 with TRBJ1-6, with D perhaps TRBD1 (5 bases). This CDR3 has 12 amino acids. V shed 5 bases and J shed 7 bases, with 6 bases lying between them. CDR3 amino acids: CASSNRNSPLHF. CDR3 nucleotide sequence: TGTGCCAGCAGTAACAGGAATTCACCCCTCCACTTT.

This chain links TRBV28 with TRBJ2-7, with D possibly TRBD1 on 6 matching bases. CDR1 and CDR2 (germline): MDHEN, SYDVKM. Trimming left V 6 bases short and J 3 bases short, with 15 bases between. The CDR3 contains 14 residues. The CDR3 coding sequence is TGTGCCAGCAGGGTAGGGGGAGAGAGCTACGAGCAGTACTTC. Amino acid sequence: CASRVGGESYEQYF.

This chain joins TRBV6-5 and TRBJ2-7, with a weak D call TRBD2 (5 bases). Germline V lookup: CDR1 MNHEY, CDR2 SVGAGI. The germline V and J ends were trimmed by 0 bases and 3 bases, with 12 bases remaining between them. The CDR3 sequence is 15 residues long. The CDR3 spells CASSYSLSGSYEQYF. The CDR3 bases are TGTGCCAGCAGTTACTCGCTCAGTGGGAGCTACGAGCAGTACTTC.

The chain links TRBV6-1 to TRBJ2-1, with D possibly matching TRBD2 (5 bases). The germline gives CDR1 MNHNS, CDR2 SASEGT. Deletions cut 1 base from V and 8 bases from J, with 15 bases between. CDR3 size: 15 residues. CDR3 residues: CASSEVEGVFDEQFF. DNA of the CDR3: TGTGCCAGCAGTGAAGTAGAGGGTGTATTCGATGAGCAGTTCTTC.

The chain carries TRBV5-1 and TRBJ1-4, with unresolved D. In germline, CDR1 is SGHRS, CDR2 YFSETQ. The length of the CDR3 is 14 residues. Trimming removed 5 bases at V and 3 bases at J, with 11 bases between. CDR3 loop: CASSQDSANEKLFF. DNA for the CDR3: TGCGCCAGCAGTCAGGACTCGGCTAATGAAAAACTGTTTTTT.

V gene TRBV24-1 combines with J gene TRBJ2-2; D is unclear. This CDR3 comprises 15 residues. V lost 4 bases, J lost 1 base, and 9 bases lay in between. Germline-derived CDR1 and CDR2 are KGHDR and SFDVKD. The CDR3 region is CATSEPTGNTGELFF. In nucleotides, the CDR3 is TGTGCCACCAGTGAGCCGACGGGGAACACCGGGGAGCTGTTTTTT.

The chain uses TRBV2 and TRBJ2-3, with no clear D. The germline gives CDR1 SNHLY, CDR2 FYNNEI. V lost 4 bases and J lost 0, with 8 bases in between. The CDR3 runs to 14 residues. CDR3 sequence (DNA): TGTGCCAGCAGTGTGGGCATCAGCACAGATACGCAGTATTTT. Its translation: CASSVGISTDTQYF.

The chain carries TRBV30 and TRBJ2-4; D is ambiguous. The germline CDR1 and CDR2 sequences are GTSNPN and SVGIG (reference sequence). The V gene lost 3 bases and the J gene lost 0 bases, with 9 bases spanning the gap. This CDR3 is 14 amino acids long. In nucleotides, the CDR3 is TGTGCCTGGAGACCCCGGGTAGCCAAAAACATTCAGTACTTC. Translated, it gives CAWRPRVAKNIQYF.

This clone has only a few counts. The sample contains more than one DNA sequence encoding this CDR3. V is TRBV7-3 and J is TRBJ1-2; tentatively, D is TRBD1 (5 bases). Between the trimmed V and J ends, which lost 0 bases and 8 bases, there was a span of 10 bases. Germline lookup yields CDR1 SGHTA and CDR2 FQGTGA. This CDR3 spans 13 amino acids. The CDR3 nucleotides are TGTGCCAGCAGCTTAACCGCAGGGCAAGGCTACACCTTC. Translation gives CASSLTAGQGYTF.

This chain uses TRBV2 with TRBJ2-1, with 8 bases lining up with TRBD2. With 6 bases clipped from V and 5 bases from J, the junction kept 12 bases outside the gene matches. Per the germline V gene, CDR1 is SNHLY and CDR2 is FYNNEI. This CDR3 spans 16 amino acids. The chain's CDR3 is CASSGRSGRWDNEQFF. CDR3 nucleotide sequence: TGTGCCAGCAGCGGTCGGAGCGGGAGATGGGACAATGAGCAGTTCTTC. The variable domain in full, with the rest retrieved from reference TRBV2 and TRBJ2-1, is EPEVTQTPSHQVTQMGQEVILRCVPISNHLYFYWYRQILGQKVEFLVSFYNNEISEKSEIFDDQFSVERPDGSNFTLKIRSTKLEDSAMYFCASSGRSGRWDNEQFFGPGTRLTVL.

CDR3 DNA sequence: TGCGCCAGCAGCCAAGATCCTGCGGGAGGGCGACCCCACGAGCAGTACTTC. Amino acids: CASSQDPAGGRPHEQYF. The genes are TRBV4-3 and TRBJ2-7, with 9 bases that match TRBD2. Germline V gene sequence: CDR1 LGHNA, CDR2 YSLEER. The CDR3 sequence is 17 residues long. Germline trimming cut 0 bases from V and 5 bases from J; bases unmatched to any gene: 11.

The rearrangement links TRBV5-4 to TRBJ1-5, with a possible D match to TRBD1 (6 bases). Germline loops: CDR1 SGHNT, CDR2 YYREEE (reference sequence). CDR3 length: 13 residues. The V and J ends lost 2 bases and 7 bases respectively, with 10 bases between them. DNA of the CDR3: TGTGCCAGCAGCTTACAGGGCCGCCAGCCCCAGCATTTT. Protein product: CASSLQGRQPQHF.

Comments on this clone: The CDR3 end shows no conserved phenylalanine or tryptophan, and so a read error is likely. It is unclear where the CDR3 begins or ends on the DNA, so no DNA is shown, and the CDR3 is as TCRdb lists it. The chain has TRBV13 and TRBJ1-1. Germline V gene data show CDR1 as PRHDT and CDR2 as FYEKMQ (reference sequence). The CDR3 adds up to 12 amino acids, both ends counted. The CDR3 loop reads CASSPPAGPARV.

V is TRBV30 and J is TRBJ1-6; perhaps TRBD1 as D (6 bases). Germline V gene data show CDR1 as GTSNPN and CDR2 as SVGIG (reference sequence). V lost 4 bases, J lost 7 bases, and 17 bases lay in between. The length of the CDR3 is 15 residues. CDR3: CAWMDTTGRNSPLHF. Here the CDR3 DNA reads TGTGCCTGGATGGATACAACAGGGCGGAATTCACCCCTCCACTTT.

The chain links TRBV18 to TRBJ2-5; tentatively, D is TRBD1 (5 bases). The CDR3 runs to 15 residues. The V gene's germline CDR1 is KGHSH and CDR2 LQKENI. V was clipped by 0 bases and J by 4 bases, with 12 bases between them. CDR3 in amino acids: CASSPPTGRGETQYF. The CDR3 coding sequence is TGTGCCAGCTCACCACCTACAGGCCGAGGAGAGACCCAGTACTTC. The full variable domain, completed using reference TRBV18 and TRBJ2-5, is NAGVMQNPRHLVRRRGQEARLRCSPMKGHSHVYWYRQLPEEGLKFMVYLQKENIIDESGMPKERFSAEFPKEGPSILRIQQVVRGDSAAYFCASSPPTGRGETQYFGPGTRLLVL.

This clone has more than one count but fewer than ten. The chain combines TRBV11-2 with TRBJ2-1; TRBD1 is a possible D gene (5 bases). Looked up from germline, CDR1 is SGHAT and CDR2 is FQNNGV. The length of the CDR3 is 14 residues. Trimming took off 1 base at V and 10 bases at J, with 14 bases between the two ends. CDR3 region: CASSLVGNRKEQFF. The CDR3 DNA reads TGTGCCAGCAGCTTAGTTGGCAACAGGAAGGAGCAGTTCTTC.

The chain links TRBV30 to TRBJ1-1, with no clear D. V lost 0 bases and J lost 2, with 7 bases in between. Germline assignment: CDR1 GTSNPN and CDR2 SVGIG (reference sequence). The CDR3 length is 13 residues. The CDR3 region has the DNA TGTGCCTGGAGTGTACTAGTTAACACTGAAGCTTTCTTT. Translation: CAWSVLVNTEAFF.

The CDR3: CASSPTGTGGIYEQYF. In nucleotides, the CDR3 is TGTGCCAGCAGCCCAACCGGGACAGGGGGCATCTACGAGCAGTACTTC. This rearrangement joins TRBV7-2 to TRBJ2-7, with TRBD1 matching 12 bases. Germline trimming cut 5 bases from V and 3 bases from J; bases unmatched to any gene: 8. CDR3 size: 16 residues. CDR1 and CDR2 (germline): SGHTA, FQGNSA.

The J gene is TRBJ1-1, the V gene TRBV30; D is unresolved. V gave up 3 bases and J gave up 11 bases, with 22 bases separating them. Germline CDR1 and CDR2: GTSNPN and SVGIG (reference sequence). The CDR3 spans 14 residues. The CDR3 nucleotides read TGTGCCTGGAGCTCGGGAGCGGCCCTTCGGTCCGCTTTCTTT. This translates into CAWSSGAALRSAFF. Using reference TRBV30 and TRBJ1-1 for the parts outside the CDR3, the full variable domain is SQTIHQWPATLVQPVGSPLSLECTVEGTSNPNLYWYRQAAGRGLQLLFYSVGIGQISSEVPQNLSASRPQDRQFILSSKKLLLSDSGFYLCAWSSGAALRSAFFGQGTRLTVV.

This clone showed up just once. V gene TRBV30 combines with J gene TRBJ1-2; D ambiguous. Germline CDR1 is GTSNPN and CDR2 is SVGIG (reference sequence). The length of the CDR3 is 15 residues. V was pared by 0 bases and J by 8 bases, with 19 bases between. DNA for the CDR3: TGTGCCTGGAGTGTAATTGGGAGGGTTTCGATCGGCTACACCTTC. Protein product: CAWSVIGRVSIGYTF. Using reference TRBV30 and TRBJ1-2 for the parts outside the CDR3, the full variable domain is SQTIHQWPATLVQPVGSPLSLECTVEGTSNPNLYWYRQAAGRGLQLLFYSVGIGQISSEVPQNLSASRPQDRQFILSSKKLLLSDSGFYLCAWSVIGRVSIGYTFGSGTRLTVV.

CDR3 residues: CASSLGPGELFF. The CDR3 DNA is TGTGCCAGCAGCTTAGGGCCCGGGGAGCTGTTTTTT. The chain joins TRBV7-3 to TRBJ2-2; no clear D gene. This CDR3 is built from 12 residues. Trimming removed 2 bases at V and 6 bases at J, with 4 bases between. Per the germline V gene, CDR1 is SGHTA and CDR2 is FQGTGA.

This chain links TRBV19 with TRBJ2-1; TRBD2 aligns across 14 bases. CDR1 and CDR2 (germline): LNHDA, SQIVND (reference sequence). Germline trimming cut 1 base from V and 0 bases from J; bases unmatched to any gene: 11. CDR3 size: 21 residues. This chain's CDR3 is CASSIGPGLAGVKSSYNEQFF. The CDR3, as DNA: TGTGCCAGTAGTATAGGCCCGGGACTAGCGGGGGTGAAGAGCTCCTACAATGAGCAGTTCTTC. Based on the CDR3 plus reference TRBV19 and TRBJ2-1, the full variable domain is DGGITQSPKYLFRKEGQNVTLSCEQNLNHDAMYWYRQDPGQGLRLIYYSQIVNDFQKGDIAEGYSVSREKKESFPLTVTSAQKNPTAFYLCASSIGPGLAGVKSSYNEQFFGPGTRLTVL.

This chain links TRBV11-1 with TRBJ2-5; D gene uncertain. V was clipped by 0 bases and J by 3 bases, with 11 bases between them. This CDR3 contains 15 residues. Per the germline V gene, CDR1 is SGHAT and CDR2 is FQDESV (reference sequence). CDR3 in DNA: TGTGCCAGCAGCTTAGCCCGAGGCGCCAAAGAGACCCAGTACTTC. Translated, it gives CASSLARGAKETQYF.

The chain carries TRBV14 and TRBJ2-3, with 8 bases lining up with TRBD2. The ends lost 4 bases at V and 6 bases at J; junction bases unmatched: 6. The CDR3 consists of 14 residues. The germline CDR1 and CDR2 sequences are SGHDN and FVKESK. CDR3 DNA sequence: TGTGCCAGCAGCCCGGGACTAGGGTACGATACGCAGTATTTT. It codes for CASSPGLGYDTQYF.

This rearrangement joins TRBV21-1 to TRBJ1-1; TRBD1 was called by the table and not checked on the DNA. TRBV21-1 is classified as a pseudogene. This CDR3 contains 13 residues. The CDR3 region is CASSKARQVEAFF. The CDR3 region has the DNA TGTGCCAGCAGCAAAGCGCGCCAGGTTGAAGCTTTCTTT.

The chain carries TRBV14 and TRBJ2-6; the D gene is possibly TRBD2 (5 bases). The CDR3 length is 20 residues. Germline-derived CDR1 and CDR2 are SGHDN and FVKESK. With 4 bases removed from V and 0 bases from J, the gap between germline ends came to 22 bases. The DNA for the CDR3 is TGTGCCAGCAGCCGAGGGTGGGCAGGAGCCCTCGACTCTGGGGCCAACGTCCTGACTTTC. Protein: CASSRGWAGALDSGANVLTF.

This clone was seen only a few times. J is TRBJ1-3 and V is TRBV12-5; TRBD1 is a possible D gene (6 bases). The CDR3 is 15 amino acids. Germline loops: CDR1 LGHNT, CDR2 FRNRAP. V lost 5 bases and J 0 bases, leaving 11 bases between the germline ends. Here the CDR3 DNA reads TGTGCTAGTGGTATCTGGACAGCCTCTGGAAACACCATATATTTT. Protein product: CASGIWTASGNTIYF.

The V gene is TRBV4-2, the J gene TRBJ1-1; no clear D gene. CDR1 is LGHNA and CDR2 is YNFKEQ in the germline V gene. V was clipped by 1 base and J by 8 bases, with 11 bases between them. CDR3 length: 13 residues. CDR3 in DNA: TGTGCCAGCAGCCAAGGGGCGCTCATAGAAGCTTTCTTT. Translation gives CASSQGALIEAFF.

This chain links TRBV6-5 with TRBJ2-5; 7 positions match TRBD1. The CDR3 sequence is 12 residues long. In germline, CDR1 is MNHEY, CDR2 SVGAGI. The V gene end was trimmed by 5 bases and the J gene end by 10 bases; junction bases not matched to a gene: 7. The DNA of the CDR3 is TGTGCCAGCAGTCCCTTACAGGGGCTCCAGTACTTC. This encodes CASSPLQGLQYF.

This clone was observed a single time. This chain links TRBV20-1 with TRBJ1-4; D is possibly TRBD1 (6 bases). The CDR3 has 11 amino acids. Looked up from germline, CDR1 is DFQATT and CDR2 is SNEGSKA (reference sequence). Between the trimmed V and J ends, which lost 3 bases and 14 bases, there was a span of 13 bases. The CDR3 DNA sequence: TGCAGTGCTAGGGACGGGGGGCGGCTGTTTTTT. Its translation is CSARDGGRLFF.